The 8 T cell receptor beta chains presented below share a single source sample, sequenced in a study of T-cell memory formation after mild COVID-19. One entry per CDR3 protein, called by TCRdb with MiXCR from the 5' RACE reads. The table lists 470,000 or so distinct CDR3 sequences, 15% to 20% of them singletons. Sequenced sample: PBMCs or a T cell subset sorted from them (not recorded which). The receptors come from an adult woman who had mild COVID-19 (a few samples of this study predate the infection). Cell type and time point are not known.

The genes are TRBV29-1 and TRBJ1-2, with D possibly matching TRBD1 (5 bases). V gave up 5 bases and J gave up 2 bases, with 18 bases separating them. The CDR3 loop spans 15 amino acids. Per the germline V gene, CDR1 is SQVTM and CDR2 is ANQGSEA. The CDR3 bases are TGCAGCGTTCACATCACATCGGGACGAAACTATGGCTACACCTTC. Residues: CSVHITSGRNYGYTF.

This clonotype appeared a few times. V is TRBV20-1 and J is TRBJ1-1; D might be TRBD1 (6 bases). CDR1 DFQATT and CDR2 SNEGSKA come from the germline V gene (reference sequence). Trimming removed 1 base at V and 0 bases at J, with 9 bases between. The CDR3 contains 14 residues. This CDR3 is CSARGKGVNTEAFF. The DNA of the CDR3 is TGCAGTGCTAGAGGGAAGGGGGTGAACACTGAAGCTTTCTTT.

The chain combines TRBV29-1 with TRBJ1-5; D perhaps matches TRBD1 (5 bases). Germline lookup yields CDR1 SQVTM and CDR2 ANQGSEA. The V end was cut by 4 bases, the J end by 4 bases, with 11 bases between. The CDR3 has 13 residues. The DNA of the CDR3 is TGCAGCGTTGTCTGGGGGGGGAATCAGCCCCAGCATTTT. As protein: CSVVWGGNQPQHF.

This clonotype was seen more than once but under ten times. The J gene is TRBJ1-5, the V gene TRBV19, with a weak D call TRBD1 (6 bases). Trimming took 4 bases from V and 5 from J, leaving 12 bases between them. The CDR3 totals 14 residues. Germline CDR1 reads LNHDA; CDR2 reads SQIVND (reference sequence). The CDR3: CASSSRQEYQPQHF. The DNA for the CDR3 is TGTGCCAGTAGTAGCAGACAGGAGTATCAGCCCCAGCATTTT.

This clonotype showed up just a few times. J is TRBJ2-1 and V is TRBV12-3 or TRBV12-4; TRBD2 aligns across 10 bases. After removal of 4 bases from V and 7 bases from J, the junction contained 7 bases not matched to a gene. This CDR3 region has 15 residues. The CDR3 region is CASSWASGRGNEQFF. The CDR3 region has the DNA TGTGCCAGCAGTTGGGCCAGCGGGAGGGGGAATGAGCAGTTCTTC.

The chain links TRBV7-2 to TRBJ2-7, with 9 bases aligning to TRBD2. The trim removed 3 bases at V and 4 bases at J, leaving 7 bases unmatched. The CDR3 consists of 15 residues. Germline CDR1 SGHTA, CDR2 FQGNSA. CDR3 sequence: CASSFGTSTGYEQYF. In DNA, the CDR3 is TGTGCCAGCAGCTTCGGGACTAGCACGGGTTACGAGCAGTACTTC.

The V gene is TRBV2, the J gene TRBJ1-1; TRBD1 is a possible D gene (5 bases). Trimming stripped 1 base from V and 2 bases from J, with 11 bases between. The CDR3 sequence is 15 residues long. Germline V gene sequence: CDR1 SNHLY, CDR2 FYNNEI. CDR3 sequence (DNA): TGTGCCAGCAGTGAAGGGGGAGGGGTTAACACTGAAGCTTTCTTT. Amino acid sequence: CASSEGGGVNTEAFF.

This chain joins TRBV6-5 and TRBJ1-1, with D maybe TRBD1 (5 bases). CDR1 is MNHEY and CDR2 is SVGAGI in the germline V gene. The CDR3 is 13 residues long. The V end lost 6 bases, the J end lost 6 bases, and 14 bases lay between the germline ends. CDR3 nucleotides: TGTGCCAGCAGCTCACAAGGGGCCTCTGAAGCTTTCTTT. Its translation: CASSSQGASEAFF.